Presented here are 21 T cell receptor beta chains from one specimen sequenced in a study of CD8+ T cells in alopecia areata. Sequencing used cDNA as its template, made by extracting RNA and reverse transcribing it. Here immunoSEQ multiplex PCR was the method, and the copy in TCRdb shows in-frame clones only, minus some. The sample yields some 2,200 clones, without any singletons. Sorting of pooled cutaneous lymph node cells used CD4, CD8alpha, NKG2D, NKG2ACE and other markers. The sample comprised CD8+ T cells sorted from a lymph node. The origin of the receptors is a C3H/HeJ mouse with alopecia areata. MHC haplotype: H2-k.

A remark on this clone: Gene names follow the mouse nomenclature. From the germline J gene comes the end of the CDR3, since the read stops 4 residues before it. The chain joins TRBV13-2 to TRBJ2-5; D uncertain. V lost 0 bases, J lost 0 bases, and 5 bases lay in between. Germline V CDR1 and CDR2: NNHNN, SYGAGS (reference sequence). The CDR3 is 14 residues long. CDR3 in amino acids: CASGDDKNQDTQYF. The CDR3 DNA, read in part, is TGTGCCAGCGGTGATGACAAGAACCAAGAC.

The table lists this clone with a few counts. The genes are named according to mouse. Read coverage stops 4 residues before the CDR3 terminus; the germline J gene supplies the remainder. This chain links TRBV13-2 with TRBJ2-5; 7 bases are shared with TRBD2. Per the germline V gene, CDR1 is NNHNN and CDR2 is SYGAGS (reference sequence). The CDR3 is 14 amino acids. Here the CDR3 reads CASGEPWGRDTQYF. CDR3 DNA, as far as it was read: TGTGCCAGCGGTGAGCCCTGGGGGAGAGAC.

In regard to this clone: Genes and germline come from the mouse. The CDR3 end falls 3 residues outside the read, so it is completed with the germline J gene. The rearrangement uses TRBV13-3 and TRBJ1-6, with D maybe TRBD1 (6 bases). TRBJ1-6 is an ORF, with its function uncertain. This CDR3 contains 14 residues. The V gene lost 5 bases and the J gene lost 4 bases, with 10 bases spanning the gap. Germline CDR1 is NNHDY and CDR2 is SYVADS. The DNA read from the CDR3 is TGTGCCAGCAGCCGGGACAAATATAATTCGCCC. Protein sequence: CASSRDKYNSP. The CDR3 in its entirety is CASSRDKYNSPLYF.

This clone has a count of ten or more. The genes are named according to mouse. The CDR3 here is CASSRDFAGGYAEQFF. CDR3 DNA, as far as it was read: TGTGCTAGCAGTAGAGATTTTGCAGGGGGCTATGCT. This chain connects TRBV17 to TRBJ2-1; 7 bases are shared with TRBD1. Coverage ceases 4 residues before the CDR3 finishes, and the germline J gene fills in the end. This CDR3 has 16 amino acids. From germline, CDR1 is MNHDT and CDR2 YYDKIL. Losses at the gene ends were 0 bases for V and 3 bases for J; bases not matched to a gene: 5.

This clone was seen more than once but under ten times. One junction end does not reproduce the germline sequence, and a read error may be involved. Mouse germline and gene names are used. The CDR3 goes on 4 residues after the read ends, and that part is filled in from the germline J gene. The chain is built from TRBV19 and TRBJ2-7, with 8 bases lining up with TRBD2. Germline V gene data show CDR1 as FNHDT and CDR2 as SITEND (reference sequence). The CDR3 length is 14 residues. CDR3 DNA, as far as it was read: TGTACCAGCAGTATCATCCTGGGGGGTTAT. Translated, it gives CTSSIILGGY. The CDR3 in full is CTSSIILGGYEQYF.

This clone was counted between two and nine times. Mouse germline and gene names are used. The part of the CDR3 DNA that was read is TGTGCCAGCAGTATAACACCTAGTGCAGAA. Its protein product is CASSITPSAE. The complete CDR3 sequence is CASSITPSAETLYF. The chain combines TRBV19 with TRBJ2-3, with D unclear. The sequenced fragment ends 4 residues before the CDR3 boundary, so the rest is inferred from the germline J gene. V was pared by 1 base and J by 0 bases, with 6 bases between. Germline loops: CDR1 FNHDT, CDR2 SITEND (reference sequence). The CDR3 has 14 amino acids. The variable domain in full, with the rest retrieved from reference TRBV19 and TRBJ2-3, is GGIITQTPKFLIGQEGQKLTLKCQQNFNHDTMYWYRQDSGKGLRLIYYSITENDLQKGDLSEGYDASREKKSSFSLTVTSAQKNEMAVFLCASSITPSAETLYFGSGTRLTVL.

A remark on this clone: Mouse germline and gene names are used. The read gets to within 4 residues of the CDR3 end, and the germline J gene fills in the rest. This chain uses TRBV1 with TRBJ2-3; no clear D. Germline V CDR1 and CDR2: NSQYPW, LRSPGD (reference sequence). This CDR3 has 15 residues. Between the trimmed V and J ends, which lost 0 bases and 1 base, there was a span of 8 bases. The CDR3 loop reads CTCSADQRGAETLYF. The part of the CDR3 DNA that was read is TGCACCTGCAGTGCAGATCAGAGGGGTGCAGAA.

This clone has only a few counts. Mouse gene names apply. The observed sequence ends 4 residues before the CDR3 terminus, with the missing tail filled in from the germline J gene. The V gene is TRBV1, the J gene TRBJ2-4; the D gene is possibly TRBD1 (6 bases). The CDR3 is made up of 14 amino acids. Germline V CDR1 and CDR2: NSQYPW, LRSPGD (reference sequence). CDR3 sequence: CTCSADVTGNTLYF. The DNA read from the CDR3 is TGCACCTGCAGTGCAGATGTGACAGGCAAC.

About this clone itself: The genes are named according to mouse. The read terminates 4 residues before the CDR3 end, so the remaining end is supplied by the germline J gene. The chain employs TRBV13-2 and TRBJ2-7; TRBD2 matches 8 bases. After removal of 0 bases from V and 0 bases from J, the junction contained 2 bases not matched to a gene. The CDR3 runs 15 residues. Germline CDR1 reads NNHNN; CDR2 reads SYGAGS (reference sequence). CDR3 bases read: TGTGCCAGCGGTGATGCGGGACTGGCCTCCTAT. Protein sequence: CASGDAGLASY. The full CDR3 reads CASGDAGLASYEQYF.

This clone was counted a few times. Gene names are the mouse ones. The CDR3 goes on 4 residues after the read ends, and that part is filled in from the germline J gene. The V and J genes are TRBV13-2 and TRBJ2-1; TRBD2 aligns across 9 bases. Trimming at V came to 0 bases and at J to 3 bases, leaving 7 bases not matched to a gene. The CDR3 spans 17 residues. CDR1 is NNHNN and CDR2 is SYGAGS in the germline V gene (reference sequence). The CDR3 protein is CASGDASLGGIYAEQFF. The covered CDR3 bases are TGTGCCAGCGGTGATGCGTCGCTGGGGGGGATCTATGCT.

In its sample, this clone was seen many times. The gene names here belong to mouse. The read comes to an end 4 residues before the CDR3 does, leaving the germline J gene to fill in the end. The J gene is TRBJ2-1, the V gene TRBV5; 9 bases map to TRBD1. Germline-derived CDR1 and CDR2 are LGHNA and YNLKQL (reference sequence). V lost 2 bases to trimming and J lost 3 bases; unmatched junction nucleotides: 5. The CDR3 loop spans 16 amino acids. The CDR3 DNA, read in part, is TGTGCCAGCAGCCAACCCCCGGGACAGGGCTATGCT. It codes for CASSQPPGQGYA. The CDR3 in full is CASSQPPGQGYAEQFF.

Points on this clone: Gene names denote mouse genes. From the germline J gene comes the end of the CDR3, since the read stops 4 residues before it. The V gene is TRBV19, the J gene TRBJ2-5; D is unclear. This CDR3 is 14 amino acids long. Per the germline V gene, CDR1 is FNHDT and CDR2 is SITEND (reference sequence). Trimming shortened V by 2 bases and J by 0 bases, and 7 bases separated the two germline ends. CDR3 DNA (partial): TGTGCCAGCAGTATTGTTGGTAACCAAGAC. Encoded protein: CASSIVGNQD. The entire CDR3 protein is CASSIVGNQDTQYF. Full variable domain (remainder filled in from reference TRBV19 and TRBJ2-5): GGIITQTPKFLIGQEGQKLTLKCQQNFNHDTMYWYRQDSGKGLRLIYYSITENDLQKGDLSEGYDASREKKSSFSLTVTSAQKNEMAVFLCASSIVGNQDTQYFGPGTRLLVL.

By share of the sample, this clone is medium-sized. Mouse gene names apply. The read terminates 4 residues before the CDR3 end, so the remaining end is supplied by the germline J gene. This chain uses TRBV17 with TRBJ2-3; 7 positions agree with TRBD1. Germline V gene lookup returns CDR1 MNHDT and CDR2 YYDKIL. The CDR3 loop spans 15 amino acids. V lost 0 bases to trimming and J lost 3 bases; unmatched junction nucleotides: 3. CDR3 region: CASSRDRGRAETLYF. The CDR3 bases that were read are TGTGCTAGCAGTAGAGACAGGGGGAGGGCAGAA.

This clone was detected many times. Gene names follow the mouse nomenclature. With the read ending 4 residues before the CDR3 end, the germline J gene is used to fill in that end. The chain joins TRBV5 to TRBJ2-7, with 7 bases lining up with TRBD1. The germline CDR1 and CDR2 sequences are LGHNA and YNLKQL (reference sequence). The J segment lost 1 base and the V segment lost 1 base, leaving 4 bases of the junction unmatched. This CDR3 is built from 15 residues. The CDR3 sequence: CASSQARDRSYEQYF. CDR3 DNA (partial): TGTGCCAGCAGCCAAGCGAGGGACAGATCCTAT.

A word on this clone: Here the gene names and germline are mouse. The sequenced fragment ends 4 residues before the CDR3 boundary, so the rest is inferred from the germline J gene. This rearrangement joins TRBV3 to TRBJ2-7, with TRBD2 identical over 8 bases. The CDR3 covers 16 residues. Per germline, CDR1 SNHLY and CDR2 FYNGKV (reference sequence). CDR3 loop: CASSLDWGGSSYEQYF. The sequenced part of the CDR3 DNA is TGTGCCAGCAGCTTAGATTGGGGGGGTTCCTCTTAT.

This clone was detected ten times or more. Gene names follow the mouse nomenclature. The CDR3 extends 4 residues past the end of the read, so its final part is completed from the germline J gene. The rearrangement links TRBV13-1 to TRBJ2-7, with 7 bases aligning to TRBD2. Per germline, CDR1 NSHNY and CDR2 SYGAGN. The CDR3 spans 14 residues. CDR3: CASSGDWDKYEQYF. CDR3 bases read: TGTGCCAGCAGTGGCGACTGGGATAAGTAT.

This clone is medium-sized by share. Any gene name here is a mouse gene name. The CDR3 extends 4 residues past the end of the read, so its final part is completed from the germline J gene. The chain joins TRBV14 to TRBJ2-2, with TRBD1 matching over 10 bases. V trimming: 4 bases; J trimming: 4 bases; junction bases outside the gene matches: 10. CDR1 and CDR2 (germline): SGHDT, FRDEAV. The CDR3 extends over 17 amino acids. The sequenced part of the CDR3 DNA is TGTGCCAGCAGTCGAACGACAGGGGGCGCAGGCACCGGG. Translation: CASSRTTGGAGTG. The whole CDR3 region reads CASSRTTGGAGTGQLYF.

This clone was detected only a few times. Mouse gene names and germline throughout. The sequence runs out 4 residues before the end of the CDR3; the remainder is reconstructed from the germline J gene. This same CDR3 is encoded by further DNA sequences in the sample. The V call is TRBV5, the J call TRBJ2-1, with a possible D match to TRBD1 (6 bases). CDR1 is LGHNA and CDR2 is YNLKQL in the germline V gene (reference sequence). The CDR3 has 15 residues. Between the trimmed V and J ends, which lost 0 bases and 1 base, there was a span of 7 bases. Partial CDR3 DNA: TGTGCCAGCAGCCAAGACAGGGGAAACTATGCT. It encodes CASSQDRGNYA. The whole CDR3 sequence reads CASSQDRGNYAEQFF.

Judged by abundance, this clone is medium-sized (0.01 to 0.1%). Mouse names are used for the genes. The missing CDR3 end, 3 residues past where the read stops, is filled in from the germline J gene. J is TRBJ1-6 and V is TRBV13-3, with 8 positions matching TRBD1. TRBJ1-6 is given ORF status, its function remaining uncertain. V trimming: 1 base; J trimming: 7 bases; junction bases outside the gene matches: 7. Germline V CDR1 and CDR2: NNHDY, SYVADS. There are 16 residues in the CDR3. The sequenced part of the CDR3 DNA is TGTGCCAGCAGTGATCGGGCAGGGGGCGACAATTCGCCC. Its translation: CASSDRAGGDNSP. The full-length CDR3 reads as CASSDRAGGDNSPLYF.

Many counts were recorded for this clone. Genes and germline come from the mouse. The CDR3 is cut off 4 residues early in the read; its end comes from the germline J gene. V usage is TRBV1 and J usage is TRBJ2-3; D gene uncertain. CDR3 length: 16 amino acids. Per the germline V gene, CDR1 is NSQYPW and CDR2 is LRSPGD (reference sequence). The V and J ends lost 1 base and 0 bases respectively, with 11 bases between them. CDR3 bases read: TGCACCTGCAGTGCAGTACAGACGAGGAGTGCAGAA. Its protein is CTCSAVQTRSAE. The whole CDR3 protein is CTCSAVQTRSAETLYF. The whole variable domain, remainder taken from reference TRBV1 and TRBJ2-3, is VTLLEQNPRWRLVPRGQAVNLRCILKNSQYPWMSWYQQDLQKQLQWLFTLRSPGDKEVKSLPGADYLATRVTDTELRLQVANMSQGRTLYCTCSAVQTRSAETLYFGSGTRLTVL.

As concerns this clone: All gene names here are mouse names. Read data end 4 residues before the CDR3 end; the end is taken from the germline J gene. The chain is built from TRBV5 and TRBJ2-4; D is undetermined. V gave up 0 bases and J gave up 0 bases, with 7 bases separating them. The CDR3 covers 15 residues. Germline V gene sequence: CDR1 LGHNA, CDR2 YNLKQL (reference sequence). Here the CDR3 reads CASSQDWVSQNTLYF. Incomplete CDR3 DNA: TGTGCCAGCAGCCAAGATTGGGTTAGTCAAAAC.